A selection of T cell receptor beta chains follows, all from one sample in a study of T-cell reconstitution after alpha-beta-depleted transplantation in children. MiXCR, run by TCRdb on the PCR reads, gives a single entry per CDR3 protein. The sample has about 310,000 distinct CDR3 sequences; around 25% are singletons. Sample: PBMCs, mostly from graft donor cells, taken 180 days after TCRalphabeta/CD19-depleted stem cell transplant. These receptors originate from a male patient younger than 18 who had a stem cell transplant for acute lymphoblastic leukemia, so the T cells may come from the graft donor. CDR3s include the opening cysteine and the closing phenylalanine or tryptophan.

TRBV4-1	CASSQVPAGGPGEQFF
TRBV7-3	CASSPYIWDYNEQFF
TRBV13	CASSFGQGYGYTF
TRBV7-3	CASSPSPGQGFTDTQYF
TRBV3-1	CASSQVRLAGKETQYF
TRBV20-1	CSAGQMVAEQFF
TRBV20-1	CSAVGLLGNEQFF
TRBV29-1	CSVAGSVLYEQYF
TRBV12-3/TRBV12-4	CASSHVGTDSYEQYF
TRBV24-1	CATSDPGLRDTQYF
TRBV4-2	CASSRGSSTYNEQFF